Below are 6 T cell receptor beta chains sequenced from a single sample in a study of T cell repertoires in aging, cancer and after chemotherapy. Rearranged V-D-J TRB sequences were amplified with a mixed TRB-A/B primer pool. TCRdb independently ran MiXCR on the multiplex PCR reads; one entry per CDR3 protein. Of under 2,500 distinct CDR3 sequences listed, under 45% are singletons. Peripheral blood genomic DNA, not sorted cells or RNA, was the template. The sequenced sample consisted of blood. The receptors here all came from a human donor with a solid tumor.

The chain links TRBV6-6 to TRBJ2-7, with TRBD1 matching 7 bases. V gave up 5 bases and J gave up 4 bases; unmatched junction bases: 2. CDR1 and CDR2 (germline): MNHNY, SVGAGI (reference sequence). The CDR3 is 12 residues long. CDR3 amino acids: CASSTQGYEQYF. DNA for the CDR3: TGTGCCAGCAGTACACAGGGGTACGAGCAGTACTTC.

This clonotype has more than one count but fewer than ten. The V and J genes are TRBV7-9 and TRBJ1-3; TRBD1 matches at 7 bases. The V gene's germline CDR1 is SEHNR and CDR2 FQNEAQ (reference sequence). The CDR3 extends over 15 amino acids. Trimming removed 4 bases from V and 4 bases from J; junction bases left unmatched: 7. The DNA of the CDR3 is TGTGCCAGCAGCTCCCCCGACAGGGTAGGAAACACCATATATTTT. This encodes CASSSPDRVGNTIYF.

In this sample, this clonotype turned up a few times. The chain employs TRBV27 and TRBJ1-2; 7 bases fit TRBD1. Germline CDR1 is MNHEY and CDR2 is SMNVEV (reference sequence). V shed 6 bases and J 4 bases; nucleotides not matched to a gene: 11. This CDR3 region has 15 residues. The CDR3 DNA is TGTGCCAGCAGCGGACGGACAGGACAACTCTATGGCTACACCTTC. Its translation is CASSGRTGQLYGYTF.

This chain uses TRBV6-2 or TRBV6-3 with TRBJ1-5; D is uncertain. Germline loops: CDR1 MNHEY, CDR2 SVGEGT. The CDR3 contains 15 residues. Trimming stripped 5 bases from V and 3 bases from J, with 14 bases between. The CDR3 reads CASSKDGIPNQPQHF. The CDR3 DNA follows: TGTGCCAGCAGTAAGGATGGCATCCCCAATCAGCCCCAGCATTTT.

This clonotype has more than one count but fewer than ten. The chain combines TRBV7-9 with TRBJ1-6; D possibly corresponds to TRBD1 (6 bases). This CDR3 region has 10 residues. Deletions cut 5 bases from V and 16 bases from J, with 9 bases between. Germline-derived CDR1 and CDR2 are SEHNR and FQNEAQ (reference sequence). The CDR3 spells CASSGDRLHF. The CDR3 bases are TGTGCCAGCAGCGGCGACAGGCTCCACTTT.

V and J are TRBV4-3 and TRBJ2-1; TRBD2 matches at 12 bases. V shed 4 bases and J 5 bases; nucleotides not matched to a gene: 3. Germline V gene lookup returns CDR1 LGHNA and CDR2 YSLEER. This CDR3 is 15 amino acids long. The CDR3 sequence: CASSLGLAGHNEQFF. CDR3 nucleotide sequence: TGCGCCAGCAGCCTGGGACTAGCGGGTCACAATGAGCAGTTCTTC.